The clone carrying this T cell receptor (beta chain) was counted only a few times. Antigen unknown. This record comes from a study of human T cells and chemical hapten exposure. Across the whole study: Diphenylcyclopropenone was administered weekly to the scalp of patients throughout the approximately 25-week study.

Germline CDR1 reads MNHEY; CDR2 reads SVGAGI. The CDR3 runs to 16 residues. Trimming removed 1 base from V and 6 bases from J; junction bases left unmatched: 6. Study results and caveats: Sensitizing with DPC caused no change in TCRs above 1 in 1000 frequency. Significantly greater numbers of large CDR3 similarity clusters came from expanded TCRs than from controls.

TCRdb ran MiXCR on the RACE reads and lists one entry per CDR3 protein. This sample has under 450,000 distinct CDR3 sequences, with approximately 5% found just once. The time point was: patch test 1, 2 weeks after DPC sensitization. Treatment described: therapeutic diphenylcyclopropenone sensitization with weekly scalp DPC. Source: whole blood, taken in connection with sensitization to the hapten diphenylcyclopropenone (DPC). The origin of this receptor is a woman aged 50 to 60 with alopecia areata. Some clones in this sample may be carry-over from other donors' samples. The gene calls are TRBV6-5 and TRBJ2-7, with TRBD2 matching 13 bases. For the CDR3, the DNA is TGTGCCAGCAGTTACTACGGACTAGCGGGAGCGAGCGAGCAGTACTTC. This codes for CASSYYGLAGASEQYF.